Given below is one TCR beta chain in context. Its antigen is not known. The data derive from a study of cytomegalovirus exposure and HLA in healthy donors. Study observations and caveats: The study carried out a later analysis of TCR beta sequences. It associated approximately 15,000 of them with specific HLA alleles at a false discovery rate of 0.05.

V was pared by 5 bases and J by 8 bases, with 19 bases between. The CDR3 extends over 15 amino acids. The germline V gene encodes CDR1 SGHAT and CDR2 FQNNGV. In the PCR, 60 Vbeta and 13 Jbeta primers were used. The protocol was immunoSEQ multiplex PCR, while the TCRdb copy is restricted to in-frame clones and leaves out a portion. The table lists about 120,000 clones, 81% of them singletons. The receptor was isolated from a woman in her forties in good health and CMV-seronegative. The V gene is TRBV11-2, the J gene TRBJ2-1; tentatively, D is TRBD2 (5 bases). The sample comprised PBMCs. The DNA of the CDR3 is TGTGCCAGCAGCCTGGACTCCCCATATGTCGATGAGCAGTTCTTC. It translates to CASSLDSPYVDEQFF.